These 17 T cell receptor beta chains originate from one sample sequenced in a study of siplizumab effects on memory and regulatory T cells. Sequencing used immunoSEQ multiplex PCR; TCRdb keeps in-frame clones, though not all of them. Of 100,000 to 110,000 clones in the sample, around 90% are singletons; the top ten hold 0.13% to 0.15%. Source material: CD4+ T cells sorted from blood. The source of these receptors is a human donor in good health.

The genes are TRBV5-1 and TRBJ2-5; 9 nucleotides match TRBD2. The V segment lost 0 bases and the J segment 1 base; nucleotides outside the gene matches: 4. CDR1 is SGHRS and CDR2 is YFSETQ in the germline V gene. The CDR3 runs to 16 residues. Here the CDR3 DNA reads TGCGCCAGCAGCTTGGGTCCTAGCGGGGCCCAAGAGACCCAGTACTTC. It encodes CASSLGPSGAQETQYF.

The V call is TRBV7-2, the J call TRBJ2-7; 13 bases align to TRBD2. Trimming removed 6 bases from V and 4 bases from J; junction bases left unmatched: 6. The CDR3 length is 15 residues. Per germline, CDR1 SGHTA and CDR2 FQGNSA. The CDR3 is CASSTSGGAFYEQYF. The DNA for the CDR3 is TGTGCCAGCAGTACTAGCGGGGGGGCCTTTTACGAGCAGTACTTC.

The chain's CDR3 is CASSPGGGGIGNTIYF. The CDR3 DNA follows: TGTGCCAGCAGTCCTGGCGGGGGGGGCATTGGAAACACCATATATTTT. The chain joins TRBV28 to TRBJ1-3, with a weak D call TRBD1 (6 bases). The CDR3 loop spans 16 amino acids. The V gene lost 5 bases and the J gene lost 3 bases, with 17 bases spanning the gap. Germline CDR1 MDHEN, CDR2 SYDVKM.

The chain carries TRBV4-1 and TRBJ2-2; D ambiguous. This CDR3 has 13 residues. CDR1 and CDR2 from the germline V gene are MGHRA and YSYEKL. V was pared by 3 bases and J by 5 bases, with 7 bases between. The CDR3 DNA reads TGCGCCAGCAGCCACCGGTGGACCGGGGAGCTGTTTTTT. This sequence encodes CASSHRWTGELFF.

V and J are TRBV5-1 and TRBJ2-5; 9 bases are shared with TRBD2. This CDR3 region has 16 residues. Losses at the gene ends were 0 bases for V and 5 bases for J; bases not matched to a gene: 8. From germline, CDR1 is SGHRS and CDR2 YFSETQ. The CDR3 sequence is CASSLATSGFGETQYF. CDR3 nucleotide sequence: TGCGCCAGCAGCTTGGCTACTAGCGGGTTCGGGGAGACCCAGTACTTC.

The CDR3 is CASSLSPSGGAKETQYF. The CDR3 coding sequence is TGTGCCAGCAGCTTAAGCCCTAGCGGGGGGGCAAAAGAGACCCAGTACTTC. The rearrangement uses TRBV7-2 and TRBJ2-5; 12 positions agree with TRBD2. This CDR3 has 17 amino acids. CDR1 and CDR2 (germline): SGHTA, FQGNSA. V gave up 2 bases and J gave up 3 bases; unmatched junction bases: 7.

V gene TRBV10-3 combines with J gene TRBJ1-3, with 11 positions matching TRBD1. The CDR3 runs to 19 residues. Germline-derived CDR1 and CDR2 are ENHRY and SYGVKD. The J segment lost 1 base and the V segment lost 6 bases, leaving 14 bases of the junction unmatched. CDR3 coding DNA: TGTGCCATCAGCGAAGCCGGGACAGGGGGAGGGAGGTCTGGAAACACCATATATTTT. It yields the protein CAISEAGTGGGRSGNTIYF.

This chain links TRBV5-6 with TRBJ1-1, with no clear D. V was shortened by 0 bases and J by 6 bases, with 9 bases between the two germline ends. The CDR3 is 13 residues long. Looked up from germline, CDR1 is SGHDT and CDR2 is YYEEEE. The chain's CDR3 is CASSLGNWAEAFF. The CDR3 nucleotides read TGTGCCAGCAGCTTGGGTAACTGGGCTGAAGCTTTCTTT.

V is TRBV10-3 and J is TRBJ2-3, with D unclear. Germline V gives CDR1 ENHRY, CDR2 SYGVKD. The CDR3 extends over 13 amino acids. Trimming took off 0 bases at V and 2 bases at J, with 3 bases between the two ends. The CDR3 region is CAISESYTDTQYF. In nucleotides, the CDR3 is TGTGCCATCAGTGAGTCCTACACAGATACGCAGTATTTT.

As concerns this clone: The sample carries other DNA sequences with the same CDR3. The chain recombines TRBV14 with TRBJ1-4; D uncertain. The CDR3 runs to 15 residues. Trimming took 6 bases from V and 3 from J, leaving 14 bases between them. Germline assignment: CDR1 SGHDN and CDR2 FVKESK. This chain's CDR3 is CASSRNFIANEKLFF. CDR3 in DNA: TGTGCCAGCAGTCGGAACTTCATAGCTAATGAAAAACTGTTTTTT.

The chain links TRBV2 to TRBJ2-5, with 8 bases fitting TRBD1. V dropped 6 bases and J dropped 1; count of bases not matched to a gene: 4. Germline CDR1 and CDR2: SNHLY and FYNNEI. CDR3 length: 14 amino acids. CDR3 sequence reads: CASREQGGQETQYF. The CDR3 coding sequence is TGTGCCAGCAGGGAACAGGGGGGCCAAGAGACCCAGTACTTC.

The chain joins TRBV6-5 to TRBJ1-5; 7 bases agree with TRBD1. Looked up from germline, CDR1 is MNHEY and CDR2 is SVGAGI. The trim removed 7 bases at V and 4 bases at J, leaving 7 bases unmatched. This CDR3 comprises 14 residues. CDR3 DNA sequence: TGTGCCAGCACCCCAGGGGGAAAGAATCAGCCCCAGCATTTT. Translating gives CASTPGGKNQPQHF.

The V and J genes are TRBV7-2 and TRBJ2-7; 15 bases agree with TRBD2. V lost 5 bases, J lost 9 bases, and 5 bases stayed unmatched. The CDR3 runs to 14 residues. The germline V gene has CDR1 SGHTA and CDR2 FQGNSA. In DNA, the CDR3 is TGTGCCAGCAGCCAGGGGACTAGCGGGGGGCCGCAGTACTTC. Translated: CASSQGTSGGPQYF.

The chain carries TRBV29-1 and TRBJ1-2, with TRBD1 as a possible D gene (5 bases). Germline V CDR1 and CDR2: SQVTM, ANQGSEA. V lost 6 bases to trimming and J lost 3 bases, with 11 bases between them. CDR3 length equals 12 residues. CDR3 in amino acids: CSVREGDYGYTF. For the CDR3, the DNA is TGCAGCGTGAGGGAAGGGGACTATGGCTACACCTTC.

The rearrangement uses TRBV10-3 and TRBJ2-7, with 7 bases matching TRBD2. Germline V CDR1 and CDR2: ENHRY, SYGVKD. V lost 6 bases to trimming and J lost 0 bases; unmatched junction nucleotides: 8. The CDR3 covers 15 residues. The DNA for the CDR3 is TGTGCCATCAGGGCTAGCGGTGGCGACTCCTACGAGCAGTACTTC. It specifies CAIRASGGDSYEQYF.

The gene calls are TRBV7-3 and TRBJ2-3; TRBD2 might be the D (6 bases). The CDR3 totals 14 residues. Germline V gives CDR1 SGHTA, CDR2 FQGTGA. The V and J ends lost 4 bases and 0 bases respectively, with 8 bases between them. The CDR3 here is CASSSTRSTDTQYF. In DNA, the CDR3 is TGTGCCAGCAGCTCGACTAGGAGCACAGATACGCAGTATTTT.

CDR3 sequence: CASSLDGTGGEQFF. The CDR3 DNA reads as TGTGCCAGCAGCTTGGACGGGACAGGGGGTGAGCAGTTCTTC. The rearrangement links TRBV5-4 to TRBJ2-1; TRBD1 matches at 11 bases. After removal of 0 bases from V and 9 bases from J, the junction contained 2 bases not matched to a gene. The CDR3 has 14 amino acids. CDR1 is SGHNT and CDR2 is YYREEE in the germline V gene (reference sequence).